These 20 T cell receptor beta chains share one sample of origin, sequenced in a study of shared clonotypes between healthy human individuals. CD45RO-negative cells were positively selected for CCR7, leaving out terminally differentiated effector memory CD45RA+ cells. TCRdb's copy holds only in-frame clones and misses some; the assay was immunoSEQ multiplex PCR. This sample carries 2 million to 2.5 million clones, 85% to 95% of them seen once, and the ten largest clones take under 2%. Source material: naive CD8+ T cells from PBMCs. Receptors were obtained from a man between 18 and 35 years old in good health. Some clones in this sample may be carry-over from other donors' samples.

The DNA of the CDR3 is TGTGCCAGCAGTCCCACGGTCCACGGGGGCACAGATACGCAGTATTTT. Its protein product is CASSPTVHGGTDTQYF. V usage is TRBV25-1 and J usage is TRBJ2-3, with D tentatively TRBD2 (5 bases). CDR1 and CDR2 from the germline V gene are MGHDK and SYGVNS. The CDR3 contains 16 residues. Trimming took 5 bases from V and 1 from J, leaving 16 bases between them. The variable domain in full, completed from reference TRBV25-1 and TRBJ2-3, reads EADIYQTPRYLVIGTGKKITLECSQTMGHDKMYWYQQDPGMELHLIHYSYGVNSTEKGDLSSESTVSRIRTEHFPLTLESARPSHTSQYLCASSPTVHGGTDTQYFGPGTRLTVL.

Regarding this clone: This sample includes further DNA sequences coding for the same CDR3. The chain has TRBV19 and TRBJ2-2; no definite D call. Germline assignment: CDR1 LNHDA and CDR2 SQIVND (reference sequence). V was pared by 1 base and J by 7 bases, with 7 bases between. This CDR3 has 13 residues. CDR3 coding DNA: TGTGCCAGTAGTATAGGTGGAAGCGGGGAGCTGTTTTTT. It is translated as CASSIGGSGELFF.

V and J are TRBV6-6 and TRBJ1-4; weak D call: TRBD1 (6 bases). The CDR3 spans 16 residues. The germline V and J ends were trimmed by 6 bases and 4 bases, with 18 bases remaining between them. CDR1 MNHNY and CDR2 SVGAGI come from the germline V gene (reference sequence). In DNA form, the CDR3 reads TGTGCCAGCAGGACGATGAAGGGGGAAATTAATGAAAAACTGTTTTTT. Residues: CASRTMKGEINEKLFF.

The CDR3: CASSLYGQLLTDTQYF. As DNA, the CDR3 is TGTGCCAGCAGTTTATACGGCCAGCTTCTCACAGATACGCAGTATTTT. The V call is TRBV27, the J call TRBJ2-3, with D unclear. The CDR3 totals 16 residues. Germline values: CDR1 MNHEY, CDR2 SMNVEV (reference sequence). The V end lost 1 base, the J end lost 2 bases, and 13 bases lay between the germline ends.

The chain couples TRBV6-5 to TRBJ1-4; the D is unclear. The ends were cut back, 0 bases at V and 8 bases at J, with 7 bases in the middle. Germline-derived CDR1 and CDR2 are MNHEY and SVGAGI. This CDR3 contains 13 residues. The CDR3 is CASSYSDQEKLFF. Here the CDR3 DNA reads TGTGCCAGCAGTTACTCGGACCAAGAAAAACTGTTTTTT.

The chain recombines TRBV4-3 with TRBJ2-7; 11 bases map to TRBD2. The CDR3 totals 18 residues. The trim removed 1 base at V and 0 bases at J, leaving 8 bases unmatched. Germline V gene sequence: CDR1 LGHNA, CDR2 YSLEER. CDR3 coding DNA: TGCGCCAGCAGCCAAGCCCCACACACTAGCGGGAGCTCCTACGAGCAGTACTTC. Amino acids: CASSQAPHTSGSSYEQYF.

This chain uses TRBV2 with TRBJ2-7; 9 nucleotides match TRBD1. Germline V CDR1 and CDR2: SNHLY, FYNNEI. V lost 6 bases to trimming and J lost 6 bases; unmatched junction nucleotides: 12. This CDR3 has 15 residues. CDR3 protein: CASRDPGQGSSEQYF. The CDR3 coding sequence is TGTGCCAGCAGGGATCCGGGACAGGGATCCAGCGAGCAGTACTTC.

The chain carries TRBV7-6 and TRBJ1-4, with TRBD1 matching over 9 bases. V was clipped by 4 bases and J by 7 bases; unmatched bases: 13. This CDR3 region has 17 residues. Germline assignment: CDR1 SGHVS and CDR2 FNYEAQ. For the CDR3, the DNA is TGTGCCAGCAGCTCTAGAAACCCCCCGGGACAGGGTGAAAAACTGTTTTTT. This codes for CASSSRNPPGQGEKLFF.

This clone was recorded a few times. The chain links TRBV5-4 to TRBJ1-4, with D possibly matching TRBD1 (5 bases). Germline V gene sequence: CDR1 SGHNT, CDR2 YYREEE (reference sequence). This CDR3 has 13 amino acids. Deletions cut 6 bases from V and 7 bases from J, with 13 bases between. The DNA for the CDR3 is TGTGCCAGCAATATGCCTGGGGGTGAAAAACTGTTTTTT. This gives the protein CASNMPGGEKLFF. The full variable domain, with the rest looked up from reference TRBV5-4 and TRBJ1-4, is ETGVTQSPTHLIKTRGQQVTLRCSSQSGHNTVSWYQQALGQGPQFIFQYYREEENGRGNFPPRFSGLQFPNYSSELNVNALELDDSALYLCASNMPGGEKLFFGSGTQLSVL.

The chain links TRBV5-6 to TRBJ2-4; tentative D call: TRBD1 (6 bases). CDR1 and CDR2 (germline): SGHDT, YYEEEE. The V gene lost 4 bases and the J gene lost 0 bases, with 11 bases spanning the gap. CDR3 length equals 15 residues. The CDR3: CASSGGQLAKNIQYF. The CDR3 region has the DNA TGTGCCAGCAGCGGCGGACAGTTAGCCAAAAACATTCAGTACTTC.

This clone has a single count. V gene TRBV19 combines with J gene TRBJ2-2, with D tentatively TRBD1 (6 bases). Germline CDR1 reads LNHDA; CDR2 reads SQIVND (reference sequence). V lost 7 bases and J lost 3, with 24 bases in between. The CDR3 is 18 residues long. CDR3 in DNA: TGTGCCAGTAAATCCCTATACAGGGTCGCGTCGGACACCGGGGAGCTGTTTTTT. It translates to CASKSLYRVASDTGELFF.

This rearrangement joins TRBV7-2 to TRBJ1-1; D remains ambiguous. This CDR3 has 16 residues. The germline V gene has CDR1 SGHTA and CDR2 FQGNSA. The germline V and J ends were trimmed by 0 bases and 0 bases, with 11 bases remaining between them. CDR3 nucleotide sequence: TGTGCCAGCAGCTTAGCGCTTAAAGGTGTGAACACTGAAGCTTTCTTT. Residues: CASSLALKGVNTEAFF. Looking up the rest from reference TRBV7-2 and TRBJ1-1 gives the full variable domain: GAGVSQSPSNKVTEKGKDVELRCDPISGHTALYWYRQSLGQGLEFLIYFQGNSAPDKSGLPSDRFSAERTGGSVSTLTIQRTQQEDSAVYLCASSLALKGVNTEAFFGQGTRLTVV.

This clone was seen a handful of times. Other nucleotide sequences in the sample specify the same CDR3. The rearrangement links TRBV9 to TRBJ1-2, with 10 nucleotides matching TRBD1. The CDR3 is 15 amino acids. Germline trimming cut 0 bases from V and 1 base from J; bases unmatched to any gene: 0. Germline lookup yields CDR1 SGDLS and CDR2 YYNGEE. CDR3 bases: TGTGCCAGCAGCGTAGGGGACAGGGGTAACTATGGCTACACCTTC. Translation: CASSVGDRGNYGYTF.

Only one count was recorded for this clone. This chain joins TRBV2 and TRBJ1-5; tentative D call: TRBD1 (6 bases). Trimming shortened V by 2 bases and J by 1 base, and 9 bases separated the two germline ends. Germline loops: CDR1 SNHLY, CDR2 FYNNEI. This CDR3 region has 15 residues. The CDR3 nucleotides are TGTGCCAGCAGTGAATGGCAGGGGAGCAATCAGCCCCAGCATTTT. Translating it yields CASSEWQGSNQPQHF.

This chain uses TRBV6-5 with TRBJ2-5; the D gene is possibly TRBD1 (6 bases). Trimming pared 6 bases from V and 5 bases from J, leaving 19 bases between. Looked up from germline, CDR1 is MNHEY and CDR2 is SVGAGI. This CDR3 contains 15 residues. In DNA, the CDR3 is TGTGCCAGCAGCCTCCAGGGGACCGCCGCGGAGACCCAGTACTTC. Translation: CASSLQGTAAETQYF.

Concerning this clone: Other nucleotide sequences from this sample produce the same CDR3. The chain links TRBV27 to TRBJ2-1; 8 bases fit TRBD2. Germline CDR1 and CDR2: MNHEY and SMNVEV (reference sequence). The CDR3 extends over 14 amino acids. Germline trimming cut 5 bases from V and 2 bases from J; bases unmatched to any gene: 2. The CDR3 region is CASSGLAAYNEQFF. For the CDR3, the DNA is TGTGCCAGCAGTGGACTAGCAGCCTACAATGAGCAGTTCTTC.

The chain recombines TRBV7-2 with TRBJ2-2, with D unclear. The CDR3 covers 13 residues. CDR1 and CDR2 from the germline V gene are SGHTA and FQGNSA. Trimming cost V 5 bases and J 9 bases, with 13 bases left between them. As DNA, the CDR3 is TGTGCCAGCAGCACGGACCCTTACCGGGAGCTGTTTTTT. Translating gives CASSTDPYRELFF.

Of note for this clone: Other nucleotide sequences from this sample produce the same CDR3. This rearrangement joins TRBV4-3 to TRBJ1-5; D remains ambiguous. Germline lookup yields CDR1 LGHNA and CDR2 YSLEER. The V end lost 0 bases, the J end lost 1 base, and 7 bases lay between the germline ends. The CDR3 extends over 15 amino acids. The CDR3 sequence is CASSQDRGSNQPQHF. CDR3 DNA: TGCGCCAGCAGCCAAGATCGCGGAAGCAATCAGCCCCAGCATTTT.

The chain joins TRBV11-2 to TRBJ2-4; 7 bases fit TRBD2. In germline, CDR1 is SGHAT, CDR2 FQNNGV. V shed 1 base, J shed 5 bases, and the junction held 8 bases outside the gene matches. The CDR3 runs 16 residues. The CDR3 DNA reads TGTGCCAGCAGCTTAGCCGGGACTACGCGGGAAAACATTCAGTACTTC. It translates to CASSLAGTTRENIQYF.

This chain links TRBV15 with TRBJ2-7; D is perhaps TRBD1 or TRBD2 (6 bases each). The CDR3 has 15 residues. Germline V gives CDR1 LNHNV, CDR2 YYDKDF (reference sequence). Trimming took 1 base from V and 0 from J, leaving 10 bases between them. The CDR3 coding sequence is TGTGCCACCAGCAGAGGGAGGGACAACTCCTACGAGCAGTACTTC. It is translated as CATSRGRDNSYEQYF.